This is a list of T cell receptor beta chains from one sample in a study of shared clonotypes between healthy human individuals. The data were produced by immunoSEQ multiplex PCR, yet TCRdb's version contains in-frame clones alone and is incomplete. The table includes approximately 2.4 million clones, approximately 94% detected once. The sequenced material came from naive CD4+ T cells sorted from blood. These receptors all stem from a man between 18 and 29 years old in good health. Each CDR3 is given with its conserved first and last residue. A D gene is named only where the DNA matches it firmly. Clone size appears in some rows only: once, few, many, or a class for an expanded clone.

clone_size	cdr3_length	d_call	v_call	j_call	cdr3_aa	cdr3_nt
.	14	.	TRBV6-5	TRBJ2-3	CASSYGQFSDTQYF	TGTGCCAGCAGTTACGGTCAGTTTTCGGATACGCAGTATTTT
.	12	.	TRBV18	TRBJ2-3	CASSTPGDTQYF	TGTGCCAGCTCAACCCCGGGTGATACGCAGTATTTT
.	14	TRBD1	TRBV18	TRBJ2-7	CASSQTDRVFEQYF	TGTGCCAGCTCACAAACGGACAGGGTCTTCGAGCAGTACTTC
.	17	.	TRBV5-8	TRBJ2-5	CASSSGWASGAQETQYF	TGTGCCAGCAGCTCCGGGTGGGCCTCGGGGGCCCAAGAGACCCAGTACTTC
.	12	.	TRBV5-1	TRBJ2-1	CASSLVGYEQFF	TGCGCCAGCAGCTTGGTAGGATATGAGCAGTTCTTC
once	17	.	TRBV15	TRBJ2-1	CATSSGVGSGSYNEQFF	TGTGCCACCAGCAGCGGTGTGGGCAGCGGCTCCTACAATGAGCAGTTCTTC
.	12	.	TRBV6-1	TRBJ1-5	CASNDSNQPQHF	TGTGCCAGCAATGATAGCAATCAGCCCCAGCATTTT
.	16	.	TRBV19	TRBJ2-3	CASSTLQRRDTDTQYF	TGTGCCAGTAGTACCCTTCAAAGGAGGGACACAGATACGCAGTATTTT
few	15	.	TRBV21-1	TRBJ1-1	CASSTGTLENTEAFF	TGTGCCAGCAGCACGGGAACCTTGGAGAACACTGAAGCTTTCTTT
.	15	.	TRBV9	TRBJ2-5	CASSEAFTGLETQYF	TGTGCCAGCAGCGAGGCCTTTACCGGTCTAGAGACCCAGTACTTC
.	15	TRBD2	TRBV11-2	TRBJ2-1	CASSPGLAAYNEQFF	TGTGCCAGCAGCCCTGGACTAGCGGCTTACAATGAGCAGTTCTTC
.	15	.	TRBV7-9	TRBJ2-3	CASSLAGAAADTQYF	TGTGCCAGCAGCTTAGCGGGGGCGGCCGCAGATACGCAGTATTTT
.	12	.	TRBV9	TRBJ1-2	CASSVSGSGYTF	TGTGCCAGCAGCGTATCGGGGTCGGGCTACACCTTC
.	16	TRBD2	TRBV7-2	TRBJ2-5	CASSLSASGGQETQYF	TGTGCCAGCAGCTTGTCGGCCAGCGGGGGCCAAGAGACCCAGTACTTC
.	17	.	TRBV2	TRBJ2-3	CASSDPGKGVSTDTQYF	TGTGCCAGCAGTGATCCAGGGAAAGGGGTGAGCACAGATACGCAGTATTTT
.	15	.	TRBV10-3	TRBJ2-3	CAISGAAISTDTQYF	TGTGCCATCAGTGGTGCAGCGATTAGCACAGATACGCAGTATTTT
.	14	.	TRBV19	TRBJ2-1	CASSIGAGYNEQFF	TGTGCCAGTAGTATTGGCGCGGGTTACAATGAGCAGTTCTTC
.	15	TRBD1	TRBV10-3	TRBJ2-7	CAISSTGGTSYEQYF	TGTGCCATCAGCTCCACAGGGGGAACCTCCTACGAGCAGTACTTC
.	17	.	TRBV7-2	TRBJ2-3	CASSPGADLLRTDTQYF	TGTGCCAGCAGCCCCGGCGCTGACTTATTACGCACAGATACGCAGTATTTT
once	14	.	TRBV19	TRBJ1-4	CASMPGRVDEKLFF	TGTGCCAGTATGCCTGGCAGGGTTGACGAAAAACTGTTTTTT
.	13	.	TRBV5-1	TRBJ1-2	CASRPPGTPGYTF	TGCGCCAGCAGACCCCCGGGCACACCAGGCTACACCTTC
.	18	TRBD1	TRBV7-9	TRBJ1-4	CASSLTQGGRSTNEKLFF	TGTGCCAGCAGCTTGACACAGGGGGGCAGAAGCACTAATGAAAAACTGTTTTTT
.	15	.	TRBV5-1	TRBJ2-1	CASSWTSGEINEQFF	TGCGCCAGCAGCTGGACTTCCGGGGAAATCAATGAGCAGTTCTTC
few	13	.	TRBV28	TRBJ1-2	CASQDPLAQGYTF	TGTGCCAGCCAGGATCCTCTAGCACAGGGCTACACCTTC
.	12	.	TRBV19	TRBJ2-3	CASSSTVDTQYF	TGTGCCAGTAGTTCTACAGTAGATACGCAGTATTTT
.	12	.	TRBV14	TRBJ2-7	CASSPQLYEQYF	TGTGCCAGCAGCCCCCAGTTATACGAGCAGTACTTC
.	12	.	TRBV6-1	TRBJ2-2	CASSLPERELFF	TGTGCCAGCAGCCTACCCGAGAGGGAGCTGTTTTTT
.	15	TRBD2	TRBV11-2	TRBJ2-7	CASSPRLAPFYEQYF	TGTGCCAGCAGCCCCAGACTAGCCCCATTTTACGAGCAGTACTTC
.	14	.	TRBV25-1	TRBJ1-2	CASSEFGQVYGYTF	TGTGCCAGCAGTGAATTCGGTCAGGTCTATGGCTACACCTTC
once	13	.	TRBV2	TRBJ1-5	CASRTGNNQPQHF	TGTGCCAGCCGAACAGGGAACAATCAGCCCCAGCATTTT
.	14	.	TRBV7-9	TRBJ2-1	CASSLRTAYNEQFF	TGTGCCAGCAGCTTAAGGACAGCTTACAATGAGCAGTTCTTC
.	16	TRBD2	TRBV6-5	TRBJ2-7	CASSYSPSSGSYEQYF	TGTGCCAGCAGTTACTCACCGTCTAGCGGTTCCTACGAGCAGTACTTC
.	15	.	TRBV28	TRBJ2-3	CASSLSSSWTDTQYF	TGTGCCAGCAGTTTATCGTCATCTTGGACAGATACGCAGTATTTT
.	16	.	TRBV19	TRBJ1-2	CASSLIFGSENYGYTF	TGTGCCAGTAGCCTCATTTTTGGGTCGGAGAACTATGGCTACACCTTC
.	13	TRBD1	TRBV5-1	TRBJ1-2	CASSPRQGAGYTF	TGCGCCAGCAGCCCCCGACAGGGGGCGGGCTACACCTTC
.	14	.	TRBV19	TRBJ2-3	CASSIGGLSDTQYF	TGTGCCAGTAGTATTGGGGGGCTCTCAGATACGCAGTATTTT
.	14	TRBD1	TRBV14	TRBJ2-7	CASSRKGAPYEQYF	TGTGCCAGCAGCCGAAAGGGGGCCCCCTACGAGCAGTACTTC
.	14	.	TRBV7-6	TRBJ2-7	CASSYGKRPYEQYF	TGTGCCAGCAGCTACGGGAAACGGCCCTACGAGCAGTACTTC
.	14	.	TRBV7-7	TRBJ2-1	CASSLSIDYNEQFF	TGTGCTAGCAGCTTATCTATAGACTACAATGAGCAGTTCTTC
once	14	TRBD2	TRBV5-6	TRBJ2-7	CASSLYSGGAEQYF	TGTGCCAGCAGCTTGTATAGCGGGGGGGCCGAGCAGTACTTC
.	16	.	TRBV9	TRBJ2-3	CASSERQLSSTDTQYF	TGTGCCAGCAGCGAACGACAGCTATCTAGCACAGATACGCAGTATTTT
.	14	.	TRBV7-2	TRBJ1-1	CASSLKGTGAEAFF	TGTGCCAGCAGCTTGAAGGGGACCGGGGCTGAAGCTTTCTTT
.	13	.	TRBV30	TRBJ2-7	CAWSQGQTYEQYF	TGTGCCTGGAGTCAGGGGCAAACCTACGAGCAGTACTTC
.	15	.	TRBV4-1	TRBJ2-2	CASSRIGRHTGELFF	TGCGCCAGCAGCCGGATCGGCAGACACACCGGGGAGCTGTTTTTT
.	14	.	TRBV19	TRBJ2-1	CASSIKDSYNEQFF	TGTGCCAGTAGTATTAAGGACTCCTACAATGAGCAGTTCTTC
once	13	.	TRBV30	TRBJ2-7	CAWSHKSSYEQYF	TGTGCCTGGAGCCACAAGAGCTCCTACGAGCAGTACTTC